The entry below gives a single TCR beta chain sequence along with its context. This clone's antigen is unknown. No base quality information exists; no much larger clone differs at one position. The time point label corresponds to: baseline before first vaccination. Vaccinee samples were obtained from the UK trials COV001 and COV002, which included a single-blind randomized controlled phase 2/3 trial of AZD1222 (ChAdOx1 nCoV-19) in healthy adults. Trial participant PBMC samples were collected at day 0 and day 28 after the second dose for TCRbeta chain sequencing. The entry originates in a study of T cell responses to AZD1222 COVID-19 vaccine (dated by TCRdb to about 2021). Context from the whole study: AZD1222 recipients with second doses at about 4 weeks or about 12 weeks were pooled, because spike-specific TCR depth and breadth did not differ between schedules. A total of approximately 250 trial participants underwent TCR sequencing, of whom about 210 had received two doses of AZD1222 and around 26 had received two doses of the MenACWY control vaccine. Enrollment into the trials was organized by age into subgroups of 18-55, 56-69 and 70-plus years, and those subgroups contained about 160, 30 and 59 TCR-sequenced participants, respectively.

The investigation overall reported the following: The 56-69-year group was small, and its depth increase did not reach significance, likely because of low power. A significant rise in spike-specific TCR breadth and depth was observed after two AZD1222 doses relative to day 0 and relative to MenACWY recipients. Conclusions about previously exposed vaccinees were limited because only a handful of AZD1222 recipients were SARS-CoV-2 seropositive at baseline. Participants were mostly white British, with more females than males. The authors suggested clonal diversity may have been underestimated. CD4 TCRs associated with the vaccine covered the entire spike protein, and the dominant responses were in regions 160-218 and 743-854. Because no day 14 peak-response samples were available, the repertoires could be characterized only after the peak T cell response. Nearly half of unique spike-specific TCRs reportedly recognized epitopes outside regions mutated in the B.1.351 and B.1.1.7 variants.

The CDR3 regions of human TCRbeta chains were subjected to immunosequencing. The paper's processing steps were these. Repertoire TCRs were matched against a reference library of SARS-CoV-2-specific TCRs generated with the MIRA antigen-specificity platform. Breadth was defined as the fraction of unique TCRs that were SARS-CoV-2-associated, and depth was defined as the fraction of total T cells that were SARS-CoV-2-associated. Using the MIRA data, every spike-specific TCR was mapped to the spike region that the TCR reacted to and assigned to either a CD4 or a CD8 class. Log10-transformed breadth and depth values were compared by one-way ANOVA with Sidak's multiple comparisons tests. TCRdb took this table from immuneACCESS and kept in-frame rearrangements with V and J called. Such tables lack part of the clones; where checked against another copy, unresolved V genes explain under half of the gap, and the rest is unexplained. That table furnishes V, J and clone size, whereas the DNA furnished D and trimming. Across this sample there are over 95,000 clones, with approximately 90% seen only once. The biggest ten clones account for approximately 12% of the sample.

V is pared back by 6 bases and J by 4 bases, with 18 bases lying between the germline termini. Taken from the germline V gene (reference sequence), the CDR1 and CDR2 loops are MNHEY and SMNVEV. The CDR3 holds 15 amino acids from the cysteine to the phenylalanine. Left in the record is the CDR3 DNA by itself, 45 bases read in frame from the first base. The TCR sequence derives from an adult in good health. The sequence is built from TRBV27 and TRBJ1-1; no D gene is confidently identified. The sample was peripheral blood, taken on day 0 of AZD1222 vaccination. The sequenced DNA is TGTGCCAGCAGCGCGTACTTGGGGTTTGGCACTGAAGCTTTCTTT. The translation is CASSAYLGFGTEAFF.